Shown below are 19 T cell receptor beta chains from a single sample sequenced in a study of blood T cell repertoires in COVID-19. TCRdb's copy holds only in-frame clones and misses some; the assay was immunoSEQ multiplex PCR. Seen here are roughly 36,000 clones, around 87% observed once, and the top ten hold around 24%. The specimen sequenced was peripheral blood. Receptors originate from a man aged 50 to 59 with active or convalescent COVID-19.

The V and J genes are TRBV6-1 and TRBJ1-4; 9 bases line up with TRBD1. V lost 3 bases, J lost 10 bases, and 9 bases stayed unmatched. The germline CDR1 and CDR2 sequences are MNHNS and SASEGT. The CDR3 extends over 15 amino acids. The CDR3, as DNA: TGTGCCAGCAGTGATCAGACAGGGGGAGTTGGAAAACTGTTTTTT. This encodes CASSDQTGGVGKLFF.

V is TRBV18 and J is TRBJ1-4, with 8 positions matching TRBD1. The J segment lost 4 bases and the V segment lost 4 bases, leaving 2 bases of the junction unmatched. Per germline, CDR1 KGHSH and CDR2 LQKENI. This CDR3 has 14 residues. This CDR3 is CASSLGQVNEKLFF. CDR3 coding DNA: TGTGCCAGCTCACTGGGACAGGTTAATGAAAAACTGTTTTTT.

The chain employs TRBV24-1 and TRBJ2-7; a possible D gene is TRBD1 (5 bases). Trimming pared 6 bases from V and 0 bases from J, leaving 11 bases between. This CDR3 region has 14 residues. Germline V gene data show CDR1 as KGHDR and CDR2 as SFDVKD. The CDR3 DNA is TGTGCCACCAGTACCCAGGGCCGCTCCTACGAGCAGTACTTC. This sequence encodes CATSTQGRSYEQYF.

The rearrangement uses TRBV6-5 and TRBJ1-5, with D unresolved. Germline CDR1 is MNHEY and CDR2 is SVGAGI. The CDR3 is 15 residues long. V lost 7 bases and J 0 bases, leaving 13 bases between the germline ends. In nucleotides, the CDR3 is TGTGCCAGCACCCACCCGGGTGGTAGCAATCAGCCCCAGCATTTT. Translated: CASTHPGGSNQPQHF.

Here the CDR3 reads CASSPGQKNTEAFF. The CDR3 region has the DNA TGTGCCAGCTCACCAGGGCAGAAGAACACTGAAGCTTTCTTT. The chain employs TRBV18 and TRBJ1-1; D gene unclear. Germline values: CDR1 KGHSH, CDR2 LQKENI. V dropped 2 bases and J dropped 1 base, with 8 bases sitting between them. The CDR3 extends over 14 amino acids.

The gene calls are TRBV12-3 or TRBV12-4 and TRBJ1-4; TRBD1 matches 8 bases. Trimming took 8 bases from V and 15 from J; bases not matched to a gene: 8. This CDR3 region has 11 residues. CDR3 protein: CASGSGQGLFF. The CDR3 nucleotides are TGTGCCAGCGGCTCTGGACAGGGTTTGTTTTTT.

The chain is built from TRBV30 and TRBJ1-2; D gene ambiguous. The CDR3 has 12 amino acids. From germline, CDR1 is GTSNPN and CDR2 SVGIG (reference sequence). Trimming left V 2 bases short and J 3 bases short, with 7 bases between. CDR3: CAWSPRDYGYTF. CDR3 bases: TGTGCCTGGAGTCCCCGGGACTATGGCTACACCTTC.

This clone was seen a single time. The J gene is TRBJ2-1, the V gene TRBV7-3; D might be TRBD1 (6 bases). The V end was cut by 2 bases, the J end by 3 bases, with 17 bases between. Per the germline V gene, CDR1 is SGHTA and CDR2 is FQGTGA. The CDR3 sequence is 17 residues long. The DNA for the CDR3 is TGTGCCAGCAGCTTATATTCGAGCAGGGGTTACTACAATGAGCAGTTCTTC. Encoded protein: CASSLYSSRGYYNEQFF.

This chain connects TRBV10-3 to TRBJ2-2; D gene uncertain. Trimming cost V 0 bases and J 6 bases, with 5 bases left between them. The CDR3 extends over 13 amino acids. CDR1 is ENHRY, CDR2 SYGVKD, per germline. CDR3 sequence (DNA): TGTGCCATCAGTGAGTCCGGTGCCGGGGAGCTGTTTTTT. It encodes CAISESGAGELFF.

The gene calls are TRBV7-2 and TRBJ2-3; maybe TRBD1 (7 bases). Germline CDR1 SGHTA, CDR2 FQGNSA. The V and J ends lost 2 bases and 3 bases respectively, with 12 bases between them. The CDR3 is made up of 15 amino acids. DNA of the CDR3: TGTGCCAGCAGCTTATGGCAGGGGGGAACAGATACGCAGTATTTT. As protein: CASSLWQGGTDTQYF.

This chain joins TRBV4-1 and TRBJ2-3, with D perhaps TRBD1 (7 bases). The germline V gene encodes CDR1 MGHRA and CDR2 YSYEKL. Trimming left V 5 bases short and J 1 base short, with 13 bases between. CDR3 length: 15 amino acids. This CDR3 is CASSFDREGTDTQYF. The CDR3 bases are TGCGCCAGCAGCTTCGACAGGGAGGGCACAGATACGCAGTATTTT.

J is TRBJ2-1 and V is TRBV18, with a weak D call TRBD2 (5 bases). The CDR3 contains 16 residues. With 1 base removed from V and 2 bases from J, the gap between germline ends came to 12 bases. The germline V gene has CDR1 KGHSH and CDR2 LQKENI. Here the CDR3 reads CASSPQTGMAYNEQFF. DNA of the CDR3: TGTGCCAGCTCACCACAGACGGGAATGGCCTACAATGAGCAGTTCTTC.

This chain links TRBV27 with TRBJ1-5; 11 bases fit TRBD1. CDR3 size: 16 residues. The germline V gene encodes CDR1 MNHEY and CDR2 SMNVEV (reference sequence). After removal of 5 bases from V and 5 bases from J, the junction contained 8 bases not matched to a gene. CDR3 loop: CASSADRGLSDQPQHF. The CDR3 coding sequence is TGTGCCAGCAGTGCGGACAGGGGGCTTTCAGATCAGCCCCAGCATTTT.

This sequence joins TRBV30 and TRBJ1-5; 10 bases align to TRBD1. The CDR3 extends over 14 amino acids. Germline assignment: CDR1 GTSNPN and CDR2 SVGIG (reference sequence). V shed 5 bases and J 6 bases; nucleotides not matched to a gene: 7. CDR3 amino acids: CAWDRGQVGQPQHF. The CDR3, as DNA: TGTGCCTGGGACAGGGGGCAAGTGGGTCAGCCCCAGCATTTT.

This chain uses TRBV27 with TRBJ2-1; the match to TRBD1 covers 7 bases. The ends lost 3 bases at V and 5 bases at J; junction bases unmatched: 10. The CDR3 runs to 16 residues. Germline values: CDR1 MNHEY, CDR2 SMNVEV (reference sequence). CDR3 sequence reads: CASSFLLQGFHNEQFF. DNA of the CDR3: TGTGCCAGCAGTTTTCTTTTACAGGGGTTTCACAATGAGCAGTTCTTC.

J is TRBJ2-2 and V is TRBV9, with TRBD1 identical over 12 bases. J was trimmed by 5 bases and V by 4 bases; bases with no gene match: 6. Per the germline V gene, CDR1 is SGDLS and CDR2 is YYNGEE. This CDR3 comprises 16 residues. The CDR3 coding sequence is TGTGCCAGCAGCACCGGGACAGGGGGCGCAACCGGGGAGCTGTTTTTT. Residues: CASSTGTGGATGELFF.

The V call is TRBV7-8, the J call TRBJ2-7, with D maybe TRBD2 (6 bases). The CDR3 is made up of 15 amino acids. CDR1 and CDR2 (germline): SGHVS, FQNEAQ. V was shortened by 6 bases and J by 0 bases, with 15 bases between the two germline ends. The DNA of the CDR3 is TGTGCCAGCAGGGTCACTAGCCACCTCTCCTACGAGCAGTACTTC. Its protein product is CASRVTSHLSYEQYF.

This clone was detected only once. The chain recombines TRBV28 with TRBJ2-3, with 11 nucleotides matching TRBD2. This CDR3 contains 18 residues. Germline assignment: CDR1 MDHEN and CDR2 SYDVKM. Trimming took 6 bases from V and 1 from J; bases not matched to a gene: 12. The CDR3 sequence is CASSPGLGLAEGTDTQYF. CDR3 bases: TGTGCCAGCAGCCCAGGGCTGGGACTAGCGGAGGGCACAGATACGCAGTATTTT.

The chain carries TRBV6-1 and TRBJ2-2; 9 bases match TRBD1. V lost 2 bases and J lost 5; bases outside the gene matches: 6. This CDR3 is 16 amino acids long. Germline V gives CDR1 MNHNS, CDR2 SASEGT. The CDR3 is CASSESSGQGTGELFF. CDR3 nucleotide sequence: TGTGCCAGCAGTGAAAGTAGCGGACAGGGGACCGGGGAGCTGTTTTTT.